Listed below are T cell receptor beta chains from one sample, sequenced in a study of blood T cell repertoires in COVID-19. Some clones are missing from TCRdb's copy, which holds only in-frame ones; the method was immunoSEQ multiplex PCR. The sample shows hundreds of thousands of clones, around nine tenths of them seen only once. Sample: peripheral blood. These receptors were collected from a man in his 60s who had recovered from COVID-19. CDR3s include the opening cysteine and the closing phenylalanine or tryptophan. D genes are given only for firm matches. Size is omitted from some rows. Given values are once, few, many or a class for expanded clones.

TRBV12-3/TRBV12-4,.,TRBJ1-1,.,CASNLSGGEAFF,TGTGCCAGCAATTTAAGTGGAGGTGAAGCTTTCTTT
TRBV5-1,.,TRBJ2-3,TRBD2,CASSLDSGRWSSGARSTDTQYF,TGCGCCAGCAGCTTGGATTCGGGGAGGTGGTCTAGCGGGGCGAGGAGCACAGATACGCAGTATTTT
TRBV14,.,TRBJ1-6,.,CASSTRPGDHNSPLHF,TGTGCCAGCAGCACCCGGCCAGGGGACCATAATTCACCCCTCCACTTT
TRBV15,.,TRBJ2-5,TRBD2,CATSRDLSGGTQETQYF,TGTGCCACCAGCAGAGATTTGAGCGGGGGGACCCAAGAGACCCAGTACTTC
TRBV6-5,.,TRBJ1-1,.,CASSYSRRGNTEAFF,TGTGCCAGCAGTTACTCTCGTCGAGGGAACACTGAAGCTTTCTTT
TRBV19,.,TRBJ2-7,TRBD1,CASSTQGARDEQYF,TGTGCCAGTAGTACACAGGGGGCGCGGGACGAGCAGTACTTC
TRBV15,.,TRBJ2-7,TRBD1,CATSRGGTVRNEQYF,TGTGCCACCAGCAGAGGTGGGACAGTAAGAAACGAGCAGTACTTC
TRBV2,.,TRBJ2-3,TRBD2,CATTSGLAGGIDTQYF,TGTGCCACCACCTCCGGACTAGCGGGGGGCATAGATACGCAGTATTTT
TRBV5-1,.,TRBJ2-3,TRBD1,CASSPGERGQTDTQYF,TGCGCCAGCAGCCCTGGGGAGAGGGGGCAAACAGATACGCAGTATTTT
TRBV5-1,.,TRBJ2-3,TRBD2,CASLPGGGFTDTQYF,TGCGCCAGCCTGCCGGGCGGGGGATTCACAGATACGCAGTATTTT
TRBV18,.,TRBJ1-1,.,CASSRQQADTEAFF,TGTGCCAGCTCACGCCAACAGGCTGACACTGAAGCTTTCTTT
TRBV19,.,TRBJ1-1,.,CASSIIRDTEAFF,TGTGCCAGTAGTATCATCAGGGACACTGAAGCTTTCTTT
TRBV28,once,TRBJ1-2,TRBD1,CASSAGGSGYTF,TGTGCCAGCAGTGCAGGGGGTTCTGGCTACACCTTC
TRBV5-1,.,TRBJ2-2,.,CASLKNPGTGELFF,TGCGCCAGCCTCAAAAACCCAGGCACCGGGGAGCTGTTTTTT
TRBV19,.,TRBJ2-1,.,CASSFTGSNEQFF,TGTGCCAGCTCCTTCACAGGGAGCAATGAGCAGTTCTTC
TRBV18,.,TRBJ1-2,.,CASSPPGAPYYGYTF,TGTGCCAGCTCACCACCAGGGGCGCCGTACTATGGCTACACCTTC
TRBV5-4,.,TRBJ2-2,TRBD1,CASSSRTGYRTGELFF,TGTGCCAGCAGCAGTCGGACAGGGTACCGGACCGGGGAGCTGTTTTTT
TRBV6-2/TRBV6-3,once,TRBJ2-7,TRBD2,CASSYRASGKRSYEQYF,TGTGCCAGCAGTTACAGGGCTAGCGGGAAGCGGTCCTACGAGCAGTACTTC
TRBV5-1,.,TRBJ2-2,.,CASSPGGGINTGELFF,TGCGCCAGCAGCCCCGGTGGGGGGATAAACACCGGGGAGCTGTTTTTT
TRBV4-1,.,TRBJ2-7,.,CASSKARTYGGYEQYF,TGCGCCAGCAGCAAGGCTCGGACTTACGGTGGCTACGAGCAGTACTTC
TRBV7-2,.,TRBJ2-2,.,CASSLQAYTGELFF,TGTGCCAGCAGCTTACAAGCATATACCGGGGAGCTGTTTTTT
TRBV5-1,.,TRBJ2-1,TRBD2,CASSPLAGGSYNEQFF,TGCGCCAGCAGCCCCCTGGCGGGGGGCTCCTACAATGAGCAGTTCTTC
TRBV6-2/TRBV6-3,few,TRBJ2-1,TRBD2,CASSYPPLAGGRHEQFF,TGTGCCAGCAGTTACCCCCCACTAGCGGGAGGGCGGCATGAGCAGTTCTTC
TRBV5-3,.,TRBJ2-1,.,CARSLQGRGQFF,TGTGCCAGAAGCTTACAGGGGCGGGGGCAGTTCTTC
TRBV28,.,TRBJ2-5,TRBD2,CASSSSGGVETQYF,TGTGCCAGCAGTTCAAGCGGGGGGGTCGAGACCCAGTACTTC
TRBV19,.,TRBJ1-5,TRBD1,CASTRGAGGQPQHF,TGTGCCAGTACCAGGGGGGCAGGGGGCCAGCCCCAGCATTTT
TRBV11-1,.,TRBJ2-2,.,CASSPFSRVTGELFF,TGTGCCAGCAGCCCCTTCTCGAGGGTCACCGGGGAGCTGTTTTTT
TRBV6-1,.,TRBJ1-2,TRBD1,CASSEAGGQGGGYTF,TGTGCCAGCAGTGAAGCTGGGGGACAGGGCGGTGGCTACACCTTC
TRBV7-3,.,TRBJ2-1,.,CASSLRSGEQFF,TGTGCCAGCAGCTTAAGATCCGGTGAGCAGTTCTTC
TRBV9,.,TRBJ1-4,TRBD1,CASSARGSDEKLFF,TGTGCCAGCAGCGCCAGGGGGTCTGATGAAAAACTGTTTTTT
TRBV11-2,.,TRBJ1-3,.,CASSLDGGSGNTIYF,TGTGCCAGCAGCTTAGATGGGGGCTCGGGAAACACCATATATTTT
TRBV27,.,TRBJ1-2,.,CASSADATGSYYGYTF,TGTGCCAGCAGTGCCGACGCCACAGGCTCTTACTATGGCTACACCTTC
TRBV5-1,.,TRBJ2-7,TRBD1,CASSLQGADYEQYF,TGCGCCAGCAGCCTACAGGGGGCCGACTACGAGCAGTACTTC
TRBV6-6,.,TRBJ2-6,TRBD1,CAGYRGPSGANVLTF,TGTGCCGGTTACAGGGGCCCCTCTGGGGCCAACGTCCTGACTTTC
TRBV19,once,TRBJ2-1,TRBD1,CATNRGFAEQFF,TGTGCCACGAACAGGGGCTTCGCTGAGCAGTTCTTC
TRBV19,.,TRBJ1-2,TRBD1,CASSMDRGSHGYTF,TGTGCCAGTAGTATGGACAGGGGGTCTCATGGCTACACCTTC
TRBV13,.,TRBJ2-3,TRBD1,CASSSRDRGRDTQYF,TGTGCCAGCAGCTCCCGGGACAGGGGGCGAGATACGCAGTATTTT
TRBV3-1/TRBV3-2,.,TRBJ2-5,.,CASSQAGIFETQYF,TGTGCCAGCAGCCAGGCCGGGATTTTCGAGACCCAGTACTTC
TRBV19,.,TRBJ2-2,.,CASSIGLAYRGGELFF,TGTGCCAGTAGTATAGGCCTAGCGTATCGTGGCGGGGAGCTGTTTTTT
TRBV5-1,.,TRBJ1-4,TRBD1,CASSRDRVETNEKLFF,TGCGCCAGCAGCCGGGACAGGGTTGAGACTAATGAAAAACTGTTTTTT
TRBV7-9,.,TRBJ1-1,.,CASSLSVITEAFF,TGTGCCAGCAGCTTATCAGTTATCACTGAAGCTTTCTTT
TRBV18,.,TRBJ1-1,TRBD1,CASSPRTGWETEAFF,TGTGCCAGCTCACCAAGGACAGGGTGGGAGACTGAAGCTTTCTTT
TRBV28,.,TRBJ2-7,TRBD1,CASSLRQGRHEQYF,TGTGCCAGCAGTCTACGACAGGGCCGGCACGAGCAGTACTTC
TRBV6-2/TRBV6-3,.,TRBJ1-4,.,CASSFQGGGEKLFF,TGTGCCAGCAGTTTCCAGGGAGGTGGTGAAAAACTGTTTTTT
TRBV19,.,TRBJ1-2,.,CASSMLDGGYGYTF,TGTGCCAGTAGTATGTTGGATGGAGGGTATGGCTACACCTTC
TRBV6-5,.,TRBJ2-3,.,CASKEGGSTDTQYF,TGTGCCAGCAAAGAGGGGGGGAGCACAGATACGCAGTATTTT
TRBV9,.,TRBJ2-2,.,CASSVDPSSNTGELFF,TGTGCCAGCAGCGTAGATCCGTCCTCGAACACCGGGGAGCTGTTTTTT
TRBV12-5,.,TRBJ1-6,TRBD1,CASGSSDRVNSPLHF,TGTGCTAGTGGTTCCTCGGACAGGGTCAATTCACCCCTCCACTTT
TRBV6-4,once,TRBJ2-1,TRBD2,CASSDGAGGHNEQFF,TGTGCCAGCAGTGACGGGGCGGGGGGGCACAATGAGCAGTTCTTC
TRBV7-3,.,TRBJ2-3,TRBD2,CASSPKGKWSAGGTSTDTQYF,TGTGCCAGCAGCCCTAAGGGCAAGTGGTCGGCGGGAGGTACTAGCACAGATACGCAGTATTTT
TRBV27,.,TRBJ2-3,TRBD2,CASRYTSGAADTQYF,TGTGCCAGCAGGTATACTAGCGGGGCCGCAGATACGCAGTATTTT
TRBV27,.,TRBJ1-1,TRBD1,CASSQGDRGRSGTEAFF,TGTGCCAGCAGTCAGGGAGACAGGGGGCGGTCGGGCACTGAAGCTTTCTTT
TRBV11-3,.,TRBJ1-1,TRBD1,CASSFGTGTEAFF,TGTGCCAGCAGCTTCGGGACAGGGACTGAAGCTTTCTTT